This TCR beta chain was sequenced for a study of cytotoxic CD8 clonotypes in ibrutinib-treated CLL. In its sample, this clone was seen many times. Germline-derived CDR1 and CDR2 are MDHEN and SYDVKM. Trimming removed 7 bases from V and 4 bases from J, with 19 bases in between. The CDR3 loop spans 15 amino acids. Measured with immunoSEQ multiplex PCR; TCRdb has only the in-frame clones, and not every one. The sample consists of 200,000 to 250,000 clones, roughly 70% of them appearing once. The sample in question was PBMCs, obtained after 24 months of ibrutinib treatment. The genes are TRBV28 and TRBJ1-2, with D hard to call. The TCR sequence derives from a human donor with chronic lymphocytic leukemia. The DNA for the CDR3 is TGTGCCAGCACCGGTGAGGGATTAGAATCCTATGGCTACACCTTC. It encodes CASTGEGLESYGYTF.